This TCR beta chain emerged from a study of memory CD4+ T cells and cytomegalovirus serostatus. The overall study: Donors were healthy Belgian adults, under ten CMV seropositive and 24 seronegative.

The table came from immunoSEQ multiplex PCR; TCRdb's copy has only in-frame clones and leaves some out. The sample shows 40,000 to 45,000 clones, around 79% of them seen only once. General study results and limits: CMV serostatus prediction reached median AUC approximately 0.96, or 0.89 with US-trained model. Suggested: most of the CMV-linked TCR signature lies in CD4+ memory cells.

Trimming took off 2 bases at V and 8 bases at J, with 9 bases between the two ends. The V gene's germline CDR1 is SEHNR and CDR2 FQNEAQ (reference sequence). The CDR3 length is 12 residues. This clone was detected only a few times. What it recognizes is unknown. Single viable CD3+CD4+CD8-CD45RO+ cells were sorted as the memory CD4+ T cells. Positive selection with CD4 microbeads enriched total CD4+ T cells. This TCR came from an adult in good health and CMV-seronegative. The specimen was memory CD4+ T cells from blood. The chain recombines TRBV7-9 with TRBJ1-1; no clear D. The CDR3 loop reads CASSLLTREAFF. The CDR3 bases are TGTGCCAGCAGCTTACTTACTAGGGAAGCTTTCTTT.